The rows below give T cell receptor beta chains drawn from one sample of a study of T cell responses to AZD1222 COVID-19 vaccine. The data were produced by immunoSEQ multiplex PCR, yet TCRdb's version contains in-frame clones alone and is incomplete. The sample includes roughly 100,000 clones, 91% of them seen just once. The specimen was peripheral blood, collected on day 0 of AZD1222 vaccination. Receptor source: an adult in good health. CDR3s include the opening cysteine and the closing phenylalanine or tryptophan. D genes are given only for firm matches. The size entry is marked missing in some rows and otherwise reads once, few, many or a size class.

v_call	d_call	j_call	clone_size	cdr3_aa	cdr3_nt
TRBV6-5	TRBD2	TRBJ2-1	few	CASSRGLADNEQFF	TGTGCCAGCAGCCGGGGACTAGCGGACAATGAGCAGTTCTTC
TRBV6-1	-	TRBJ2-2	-	CASSEFGWELFF	TGTGCCAGCAGTGAGTTTGGGTGGGAGCTGTTTTTT
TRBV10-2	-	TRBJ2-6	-	CAGRDSGANVLTF	TGCGCCGGGCGGGACTCTGGGGCCAACGTCCTGACTTTC
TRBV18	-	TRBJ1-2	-	CASSPSGADGYTF	TGTGCCAGCTCACCCTCAGGGGCTGATGGCTACACCTTC
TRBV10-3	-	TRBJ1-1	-	CATRDGGYTEAFF	TGTGCCACGCGGGATGGGGGATACACTGAAGCTTTCTTT
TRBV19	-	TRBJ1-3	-	CASRSTGDGNTIYF	TGTGCCAGTCGAAGTACAGGCGATGGAAACACCATATATTTT
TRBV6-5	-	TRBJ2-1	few	CASSSTEEQFF	TGTGCCAGCAGTTCGACGGAAGAGCAGTTCTTC
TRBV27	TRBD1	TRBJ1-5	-	CASRRDRDNQPQHF	TGTGCCAGCAGACGCGACAGGGACAATCAGCCCCAGCATTTT
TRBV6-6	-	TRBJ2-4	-	CASSQRGSVKNIQYF	TGTGCCAGCAGTCAGCGTGGTAGCGTAAAAAACATTCAGTACTTC
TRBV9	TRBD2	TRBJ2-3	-	CASSTGTSGRSDTQYF	TGTGCCAGCAGCACGGGGACTAGCGGGAGGTCAGATACGCAGTATTTT
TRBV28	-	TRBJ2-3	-	CASSTGPRRHTQYF	TGTGCCAGCAGCACCGGGCCAAGGAGGCATACGCAGTATTTT
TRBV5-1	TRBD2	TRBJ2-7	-	CASSGGTSGRASYEQYF	TGCGCCAGCAGCGGAGGGACTAGCGGGAGGGCCTCCTACGAGCAGTACTTC
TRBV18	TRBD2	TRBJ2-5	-	CASSPPDPLAGGDYETQYF	TGTGCCAGCTCACCACCGGACCCGCTAGCGGGAGGTGACTACGAGACCCAGTACTTC
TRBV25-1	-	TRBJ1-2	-	CASSEGGQGYGYTF	TGTGCCAGCAGTGAAGGCGGCCAGGGCTATGGCTACACCTTC
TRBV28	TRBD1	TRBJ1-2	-	CASSPVTGVGDGYTF	TGTGCCAGCAGTCCAGTGACAGGGGTAGGAGATGGCTACACCTTC
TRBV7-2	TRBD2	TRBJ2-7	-	CASSSTPGLAPYF	TGTGCCAGCAGCTCCACCCCGGGACTAGCGCCGTACTTC
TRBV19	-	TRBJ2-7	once	CASSSSGQTYEQYF	TGTGCCAGTAGTTCCTCGGGCCAGACCTACGAGCAGTACTTC
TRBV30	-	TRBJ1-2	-	CALKSGGFNYGYTF	TGTGCCTTAAAATCGGGGGGTTTTAACTATGGCTACACCTTC
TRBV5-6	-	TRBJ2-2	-	CASSFLTSNTGELFF	TGTGCCAGCAGTTTCCTGACTTCTAACACCGGGGAGCTGTTTTTT
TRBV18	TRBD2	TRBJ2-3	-	CASSPPTGGGTDTQYF	TGTGCCAGCTCACCACCGACGGGAGGTGGCACAGATACGCAGTATTTT
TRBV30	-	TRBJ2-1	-	CAWSGPSNEQFF	TGTGCCTGGAGTGGGCCCTCCAATGAGCAGTTCTTC